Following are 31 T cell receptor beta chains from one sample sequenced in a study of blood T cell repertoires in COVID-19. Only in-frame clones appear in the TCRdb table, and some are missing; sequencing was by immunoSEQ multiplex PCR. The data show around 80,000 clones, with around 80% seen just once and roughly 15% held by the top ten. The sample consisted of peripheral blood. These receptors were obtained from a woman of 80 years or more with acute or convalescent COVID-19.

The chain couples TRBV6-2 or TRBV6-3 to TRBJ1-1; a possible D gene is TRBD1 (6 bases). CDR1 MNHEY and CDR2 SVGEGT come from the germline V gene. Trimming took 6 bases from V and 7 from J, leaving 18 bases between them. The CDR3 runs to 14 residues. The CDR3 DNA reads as TGTGCCAGCAGCCCCAGGGGTACGAGGGGTGAAGCTTTCTTT. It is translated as CASSPRGTRGEAFF.

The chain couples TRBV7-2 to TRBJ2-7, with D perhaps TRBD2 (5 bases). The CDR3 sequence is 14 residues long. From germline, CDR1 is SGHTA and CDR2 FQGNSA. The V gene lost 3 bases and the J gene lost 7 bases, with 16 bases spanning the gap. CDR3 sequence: CASSFSGLPLEQYF. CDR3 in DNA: TGTGCCAGCAGCTTCTCTGGACTCCCTTTGGAGCAGTACTTC.

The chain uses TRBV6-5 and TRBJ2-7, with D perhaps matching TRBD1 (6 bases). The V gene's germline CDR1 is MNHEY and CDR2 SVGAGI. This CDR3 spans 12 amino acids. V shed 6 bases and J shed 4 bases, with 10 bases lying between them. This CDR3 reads CASRRQDYEQYF. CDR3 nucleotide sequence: TGTGCCAGCAGGAGACAGGATTACGAGCAGTACTTC.

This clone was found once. CDR3 nucleotides: TGTGCCAGCAGCCAAGATGGTGGAGGGGGCGGCTACACCTTC. Its translation is CASSQDGGGGGYTF. The chain combines TRBV3-1 (or the pseudogene TRBV3-2) with TRBJ1-2; 7 positions match TRBD1. The germline V gene has CDR1 LGHDT and CDR2 YNNKEL (reference sequence). The J segment lost 8 bases and the V segment lost 0 bases, leaving 6 bases of the junction unmatched. The CDR3 totals 14 residues.

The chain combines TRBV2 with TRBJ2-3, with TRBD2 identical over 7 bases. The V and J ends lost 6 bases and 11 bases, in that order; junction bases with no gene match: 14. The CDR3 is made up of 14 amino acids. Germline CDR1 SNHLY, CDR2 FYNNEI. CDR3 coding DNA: TGTGCCAGCAGCGCTCGGGGGGAGCGAAAGGAGCAGTATTTT. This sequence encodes CASSARGERKEQYF.

The CDR3 DNA follows: TGTGCCAGCAGTACACAGGGTAACTATGGCTACACCTTC. Its protein is CASSTQGNYGYTF. The chain uses TRBV28 and TRBJ1-2; tentatively, D is TRBD1 (6 bases). CDR1 is MDHEN, CDR2 SYDVKM, per germline. V was clipped by 5 bases and J by 1 base, with 8 bases between them. The CDR3 is made up of 13 amino acids.

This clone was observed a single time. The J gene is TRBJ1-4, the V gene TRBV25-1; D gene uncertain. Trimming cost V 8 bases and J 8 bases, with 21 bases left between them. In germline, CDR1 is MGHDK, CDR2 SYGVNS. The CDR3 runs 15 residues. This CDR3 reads CASSRVSPGGEKLFF. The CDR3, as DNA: TGTGCCAGCTCCCGGGTATCCCCCGGTGGGGAAAAACTGTTTTTT.

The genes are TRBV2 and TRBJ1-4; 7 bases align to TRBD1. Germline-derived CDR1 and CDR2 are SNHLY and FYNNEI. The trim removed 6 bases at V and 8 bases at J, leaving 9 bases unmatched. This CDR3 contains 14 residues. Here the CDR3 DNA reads TGTGCCAGCAGGGAAAGGGGCAGGGGGGAAAAACTGTTTTTT. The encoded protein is CASRERGRGEKLFF.

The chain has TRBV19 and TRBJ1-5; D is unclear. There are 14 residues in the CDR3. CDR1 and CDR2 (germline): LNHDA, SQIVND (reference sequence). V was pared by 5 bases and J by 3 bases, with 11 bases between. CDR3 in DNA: TGTGCCAGTAGTGTCGAACAGACCAATCAGCCCCAGCATTTT. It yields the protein CASSVEQTNQPQHF.

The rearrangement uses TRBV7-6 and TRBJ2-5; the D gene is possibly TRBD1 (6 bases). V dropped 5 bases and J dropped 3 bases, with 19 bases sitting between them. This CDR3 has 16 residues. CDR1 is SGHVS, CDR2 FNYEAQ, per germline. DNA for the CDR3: TGTGCCAGCAGCCCGGATATTCGGGCAGGGGAAGAGACCCAGTACTTC. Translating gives CASSPDIRAGEETQYF.

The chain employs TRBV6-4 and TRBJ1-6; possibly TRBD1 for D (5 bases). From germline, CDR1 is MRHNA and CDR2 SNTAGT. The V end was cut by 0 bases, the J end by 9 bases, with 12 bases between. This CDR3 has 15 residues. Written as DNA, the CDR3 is TGTGCCAGCAGTGACTCGTTCGGCCAGGGTTCACCCCTCCACTTT. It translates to CASSDSFGQGSPLHF.

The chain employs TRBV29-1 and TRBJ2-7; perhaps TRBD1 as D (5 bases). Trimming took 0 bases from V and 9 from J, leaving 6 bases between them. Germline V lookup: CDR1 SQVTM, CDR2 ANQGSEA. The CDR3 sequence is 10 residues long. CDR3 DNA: TGCAGCGTTGAAGACAGGGCGCAGTACTTC. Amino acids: CSVEDRAQYF.

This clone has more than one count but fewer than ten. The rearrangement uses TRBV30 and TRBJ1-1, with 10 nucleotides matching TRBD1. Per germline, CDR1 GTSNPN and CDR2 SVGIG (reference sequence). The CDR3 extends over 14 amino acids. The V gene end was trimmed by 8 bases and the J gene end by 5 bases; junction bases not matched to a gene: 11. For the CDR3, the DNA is TGTGCCCTGCGCCGAGACAGGGGGCGAACTGAAGCTTTCTTT. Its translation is CALRRDRGRTEAFF. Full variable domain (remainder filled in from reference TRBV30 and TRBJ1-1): SQTIHQWPATLVQPVGSPLSLECTVEGTSNPNLYWYRQAAGRGLQLLFYSVGIGQISSEVPQNLSASRPQDRQFILSSKKLLLSDSGFYLCALRRDRGRTEAFFGQGTRLTVV.

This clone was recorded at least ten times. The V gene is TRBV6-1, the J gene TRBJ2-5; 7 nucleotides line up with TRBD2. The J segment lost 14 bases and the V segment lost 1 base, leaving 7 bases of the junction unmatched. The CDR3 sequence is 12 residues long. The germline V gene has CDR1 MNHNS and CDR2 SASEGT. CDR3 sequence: CASSEVPSGAYF. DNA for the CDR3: TGTGCCAGCAGTGAAGTCCCCAGCGGGGCCTACTTC.

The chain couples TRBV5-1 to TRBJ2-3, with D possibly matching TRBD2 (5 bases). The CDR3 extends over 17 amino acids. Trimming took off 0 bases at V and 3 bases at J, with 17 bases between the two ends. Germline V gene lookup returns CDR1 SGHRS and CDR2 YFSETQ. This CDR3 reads CASSLAASTGGTDTQYF. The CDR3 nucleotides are TGCGCCAGCAGCTTGGCCGCTAGTACCGGCGGGACAGATACGCAGTATTTT.

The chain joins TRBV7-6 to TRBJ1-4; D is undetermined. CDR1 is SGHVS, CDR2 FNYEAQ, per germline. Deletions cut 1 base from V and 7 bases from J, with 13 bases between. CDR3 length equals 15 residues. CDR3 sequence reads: CASSLESLRGEKLFF. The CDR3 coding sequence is TGTGCCAGCAGCTTAGAATCCCTGCGGGGTGAAAAACTGTTTTTT.

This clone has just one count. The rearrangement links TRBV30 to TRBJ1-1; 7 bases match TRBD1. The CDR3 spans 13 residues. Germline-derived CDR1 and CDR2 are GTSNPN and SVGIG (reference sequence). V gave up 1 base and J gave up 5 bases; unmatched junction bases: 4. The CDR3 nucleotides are TGTGCCTGGAGTGCGAGACAGGGAACTGAAGCTTTCTTT. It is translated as CAWSARQGTEAFF.

The DNA of the CDR3 is TGTGCCAGCAGCCAATCAGGACGGGATAAGAATGAAAAACTGTTTTTT. Amino acid sequence: CASSQSGRDKNEKLFF. The J gene is TRBJ1-4, the V gene TRBV4-2; D is unresolved. CDR3 length: 16 residues. Germline assignment: CDR1 LGHNA and CDR2 YNFKEQ. Trimming removed 2 bases from V and 5 bases from J, with 15 bases in between.

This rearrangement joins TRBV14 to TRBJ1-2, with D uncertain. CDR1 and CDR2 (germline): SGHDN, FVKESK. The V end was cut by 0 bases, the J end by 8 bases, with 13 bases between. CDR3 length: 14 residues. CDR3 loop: CASSQEVPPQGYTF. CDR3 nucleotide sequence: TGTGCCAGCAGCCAAGAAGTTCCCCCACAGGGCTACACCTTC.

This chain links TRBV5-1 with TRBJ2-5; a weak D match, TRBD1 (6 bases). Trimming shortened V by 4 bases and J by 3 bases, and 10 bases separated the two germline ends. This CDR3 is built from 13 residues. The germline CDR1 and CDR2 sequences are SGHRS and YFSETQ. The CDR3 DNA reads TGCGCCAGCAGCCTTGGGACAAAAGAGACCCAGTACTTC. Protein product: CASSLGTKETQYF.

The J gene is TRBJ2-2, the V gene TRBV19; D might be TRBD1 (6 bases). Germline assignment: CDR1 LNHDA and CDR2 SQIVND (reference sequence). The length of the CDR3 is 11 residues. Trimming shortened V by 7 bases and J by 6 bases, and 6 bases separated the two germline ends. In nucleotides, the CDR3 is TGTGCCAGTACAGGGGCCGGGGAGCTGTTTTTT. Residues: CASTGAGELFF.

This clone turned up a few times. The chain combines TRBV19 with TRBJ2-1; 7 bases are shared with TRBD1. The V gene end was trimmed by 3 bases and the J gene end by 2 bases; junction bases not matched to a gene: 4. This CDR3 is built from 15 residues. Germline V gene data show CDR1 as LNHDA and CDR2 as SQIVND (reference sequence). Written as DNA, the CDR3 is TGTGCCAGTAGTATCGGGCAGGGGGCCTACAATGAGCAGTTCTTC. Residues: CASSIGQGAYNEQFF. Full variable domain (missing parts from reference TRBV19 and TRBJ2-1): DGGITQSPKYLFRKEGQNVTLSCEQNLNHDAMYWYRQDPGQGLRLIYYSQIVNDFQKGDIAEGYSVSREKKESFPLTVTSAQKNPTAFYLCASSIGQGAYNEQFFGPGTRLTVL.

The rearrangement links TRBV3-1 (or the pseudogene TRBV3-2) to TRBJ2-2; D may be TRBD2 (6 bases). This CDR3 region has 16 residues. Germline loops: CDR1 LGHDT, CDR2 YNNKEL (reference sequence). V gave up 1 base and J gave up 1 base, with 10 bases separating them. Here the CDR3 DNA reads TGTGCCAGCAGCCAAGTTGCGGGGATGAACACCGGGGAGCTGTTTTTT. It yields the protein CASSQVAGMNTGELFF.

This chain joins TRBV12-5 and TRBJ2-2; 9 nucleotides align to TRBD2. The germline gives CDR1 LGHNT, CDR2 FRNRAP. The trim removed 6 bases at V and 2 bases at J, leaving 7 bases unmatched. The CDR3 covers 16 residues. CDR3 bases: TGTGCTAGTGGCTTCAGCGGGGGGACCAACACCGGGGAGCTGTTTTTT. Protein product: CASGFSGGTNTGELFF.

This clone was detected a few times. This chain's CDR3 is CASSHRLAGPRDEQFF. For the CDR3, the DNA is TGTGCCAGCAGCCACCGACTAGCGGGGCCACGGGATGAGCAGTTCTTC. The chain employs TRBV11-3 and TRBJ2-1; 11 bases fit TRBD2. The CDR3 sequence is 16 residues long. The trim removed 5 bases at V and 8 bases at J, leaving 11 bases unmatched. Germline V gives CDR1 SGHNT, CDR2 YENEEA.

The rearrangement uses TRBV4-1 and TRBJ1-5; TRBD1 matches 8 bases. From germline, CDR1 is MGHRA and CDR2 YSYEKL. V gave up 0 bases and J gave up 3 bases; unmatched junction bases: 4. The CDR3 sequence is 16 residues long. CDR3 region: CASSQDTGGLNQPQHF. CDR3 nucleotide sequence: TGCGCCAGCAGCCAAGACACAGGGGGGCTCAATCAGCCCCAGCATTTT.

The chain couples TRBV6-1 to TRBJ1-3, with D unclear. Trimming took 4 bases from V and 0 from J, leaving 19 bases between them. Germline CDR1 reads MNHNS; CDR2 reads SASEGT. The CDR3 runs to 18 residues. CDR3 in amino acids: CASSAQSARGPSGNTIYF. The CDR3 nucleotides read TGTGCCAGCAGTGCCCAAAGTGCGAGAGGGCCCTCTGGAAACACCATATATTTT.

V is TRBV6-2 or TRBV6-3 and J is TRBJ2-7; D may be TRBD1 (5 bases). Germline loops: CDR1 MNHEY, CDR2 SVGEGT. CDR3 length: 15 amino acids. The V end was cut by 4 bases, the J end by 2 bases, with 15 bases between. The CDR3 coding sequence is TGTGCCAGCAGTTCTGGGGCAGGGCTGACCTACGAGCAGTACTTC. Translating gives CASSSGAGLTYEQYF.

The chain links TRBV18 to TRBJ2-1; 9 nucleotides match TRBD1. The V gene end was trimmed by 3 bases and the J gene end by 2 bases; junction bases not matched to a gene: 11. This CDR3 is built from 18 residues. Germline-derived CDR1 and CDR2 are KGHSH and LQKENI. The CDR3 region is CASSPKPRTGEAYNEQFF. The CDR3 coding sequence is TGTGCCAGCTCACCTAAACCTCGGACAGGGGAGGCCTACAATGAGCAGTTCTTC.

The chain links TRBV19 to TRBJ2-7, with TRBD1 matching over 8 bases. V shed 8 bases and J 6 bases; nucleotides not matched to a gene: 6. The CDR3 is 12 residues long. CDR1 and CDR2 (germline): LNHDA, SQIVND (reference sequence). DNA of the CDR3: TGTGCCAGTTCGGACAGGGCCTTCGAGCAGTACTTC. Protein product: CASSDRAFEQYF.

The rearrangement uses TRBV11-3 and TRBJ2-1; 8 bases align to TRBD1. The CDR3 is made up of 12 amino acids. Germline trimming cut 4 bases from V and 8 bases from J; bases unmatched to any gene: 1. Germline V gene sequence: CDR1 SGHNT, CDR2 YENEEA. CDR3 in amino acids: CASSSQGDEQFF. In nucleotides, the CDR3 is TGTGCCAGCAGCTCACAGGGGGATGAGCAGTTCTTC. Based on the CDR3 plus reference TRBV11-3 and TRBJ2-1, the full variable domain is EAGVVQSPRYKIIEKKQPVAFWCNPISGHNTLYWYLQNLGQGPELLIRYENEEAVDDSQLPKDRFSAERLKGVDSTLKIQPAELGDSAVYLCASSSQGDEQFFGPGTRLTVL.